The 24 T cell receptor beta chains below were found in one sample sequenced in a study of regulatory T cells in long-lasting Graves disease. The time point denotes: persistent/refractory GD, antithyroid drugs over 5 years with positive TRAb. Making the TCR library involved RNA that had been extracted from PBMCs. Assembly of TCR beta libraries relied on iRepertoire HTBI primers together with Arm-PCR of CDR3 regions. TCRdb redid the calling of the multiplex PCR reads with MiXCR, one entry per CDR3 protein. The sample holds hundreds of thousands of distinct CDR3 sequences; around 20% are singletons and the top ten take roughly 29%. The source was peripheral blood mononuclear cells (PBMCs), collected when the disease was refractory, from a patient treated with antithyroid drugs. The receptors shown here come from a female donor with Graves disease.

The V call is TRBV7-9, the J call TRBJ1-4; possibly TRBD1 for D (6 bases). The CDR3 totals 16 residues. V lost 1 base to trimming and J lost 6 bases, with 15 bases between them. From germline, CDR1 is SEHNR and CDR2 FQNEAQ (reference sequence). The CDR3 bases are TGTGCCAGCAGCTTAGGACCAGGGGACCCCTATGAAAAACTGTTTTTT. It yields the protein CASSLGPGDPYEKLFF.

This clonotype was seen a handful of times. V gene TRBV6-1 combines with J gene TRBJ1-5; a possible D gene is TRBD1 (6 bases). V was pared by 3 bases and J by 7 bases, with 16 bases between. The germline V gene has CDR1 MNHNS and CDR2 SASEGT. The length of the CDR3 is 15 residues. CDR3 residues: CASSDEDRRRQPQHF. As DNA, the CDR3 is TGTGCCAGCAGTGACGAAGACAGGCGGCGGCAGCCCCAGCATTTT.

This clonotype was seen at least ten times. The chain combines TRBV18 with TRBJ1-1; 7 bases match TRBD1. Per the germline V gene, CDR1 is KGHSH and CDR2 is LQKENI. V trimming: 3 bases; J trimming: 4 bases; junction bases outside the gene matches: 2. The CDR3 length is 13 residues. The CDR3 DNA is TGTGCCAGCTCACCCCAGGGGGGCACTGAAGCTTTCTTT. Its translation is CASSPQGGTEAFF.

This clonotype was seen a handful of times. V usage is TRBV3-1 and J usage is TRBJ2-6; no clear D gene. There are 15 residues in the CDR3. The ends were cut back, 4 bases at V and 0 bases at J, with 7 bases in the middle. Germline lookup yields CDR1 LGHDT and CDR2 YNNKEL (reference sequence). CDR3 sequence: CASSPPGSGANVLTF. The CDR3, as DNA: TGTGCCAGCAGCCCCCCGGGCTCTGGGGCCAACGTCCTGACTTTC. Together with reference TRBV3-1 and TRBJ2-6, the CDR3 gives the full variable domain: DTAVSQTPKYLVTQMGNDKSIKCEQNLGHDTMYWYKQDSKKFLKIMFSYNNKELIINETVPNRFSPKSPDKAHLNLHINSLELGDSAVYFCASSPPGSGANVLTFGAGSRLTVL.

This clonotype has ten or more counts. The chain employs TRBV28 and TRBJ2-7; 12 nucleotides align to TRBD2. Looked up from germline, CDR1 is MDHEN and CDR2 is SYDVKM. The CDR3 is made up of 15 amino acids. V trimming: 6 bases; J trimming: 6 bases; junction bases outside the gene matches: 9. Here the CDR3 DNA reads TGTGCCAGCAGCCTACCCGGACTAGCGGGATTCGAGCAGTACTTC. Translating gives CASSLPGLAGFEQYF.

This sequence joins TRBV27 and TRBJ2-3; 8 bases map to TRBD2. Trimming at V came to 8 bases and at J to 2 bases, leaving 6 bases not matched to a gene. CDR3 length equals 14 residues. Germline V gives CDR1 MNHEY, CDR2 SMNVEV (reference sequence). This chain's CDR3 is CASSWREVTDTQYF. CDR3 nucleotides: TGTGCCAGCTCTTGGCGGGAGGTCACAGATACGCAGTATTTT.

This clonotype has ten or more counts. The chain links TRBV2 to TRBJ2-5; the match to TRBD1 covers 9 bases. CDR1 and CDR2 from the germline V gene are SNHLY and FYNNEI. The CDR3 is 16 residues long. With V trimmed by 3 bases and J by 4 bases, 9 bases remained unmatched. CDR3 protein: CASSDFRTGVGETQYF. The CDR3 DNA sequence: TGTGCCAGCAGTGATTTTCGGACAGGGGTAGGAGAGACCCAGTACTTC.

V is TRBV15 and J is TRBJ2-5; perhaps TRBD1 as D (6 bases). Germline loops: CDR1 LNHNV, CDR2 YYDKDF (reference sequence). The CDR3 consists of 15 residues. The V end lost 3 bases, the J end lost 2 bases, and 13 bases lay between the germline ends. This chain's CDR3 is CATSSQLDRQETQYF. DNA for the CDR3: TGTGCCACCAGCAGCCAACTGGACAGACAAGAGACCCAGTACTTC.

This clonotype was recorded only once. A much more abundant neighbour one base away suggests this may be a read error. This CDR3 fails to terminate in the conserved phenylalanine or tryptophan, so it likely reflects a read error. V usage is TRBV10-3 and J usage is TRBJ1-5; D is possibly TRBD1 (5 bases). The V end was cut by 2 bases, the J end by 3 bases, with 8 bases between. This CDR3 has 14 amino acids. CDR1 is ENHRY, CDR2 SYGVKD, per germline. The CDR3: CAISEVRVNQPQHL. CDR3 in DNA: TGTGCCATCAGTGAGGTCAGGGTCAATCAGCCCCAGCATCTT.

The CDR3 region is CASSSRTSGVTKNIQYF. The DNA for the CDR3 is TGTGCCAGCAGTTCCCGGACTAGCGGGGTAACCAAAAACATTCAGTACTTC. The chain has TRBV6-5 and TRBJ2-4; 12 bases fit TRBD2. Germline assignment: CDR1 MNHEY and CDR2 SVGAGI. The CDR3 has 17 residues. The ends lost 4 bases at V and 2 bases at J; junction bases unmatched: 6.

This clonotype was observed at least ten times. The chain links TRBV11-2 to TRBJ2-7, with D perhaps TRBD1 (6 bases). The V end lost 3 bases, the J end lost 2 bases, and 8 bases lay between the germline ends. The CDR3 consists of 13 residues. CDR1 and CDR2 from the germline V gene are SGHAT and FQNNGV. In DNA, the CDR3 is TGTGCCAGCAGCTTGGACAGACCCTACGAGCAGTACTTC. It is translated as CASSLDRPYEQYF.

Many counts were recorded for this clonotype. V is TRBV9 and J is TRBJ1-2; TRBD1 matches at 8 bases. Germline CDR1 SGDLS, CDR2 YYNGEE. The CDR3 is 13 amino acids. V lost 0 bases to trimming and J lost 8 bases; unmatched junction nucleotides: 3. The CDR3 sequence: CASSVGTGLGYTF. The CDR3 bases are TGTGCCAGCAGCGTAGGGACAGGGTTGGGCTACACCTTC.

This clonotype was counted only a few times. This rearrangement joins TRBV5-1 to TRBJ2-5; 7 nucleotides line up with TRBD1. Losses at the gene ends were 4 bases for V and 5 bases for J; bases not matched to a gene: 14. The CDR3 runs 16 residues. Germline assignment: CDR1 SGHRS and CDR2 YFSETQ. DNA for the CDR3: TGCGCCAGCAGCCTCGATCTCCGGGGCAGGGGGGAGACCCAGTACTTC. Encoded protein: CASSLDLRGRGETQYF. The whole variable domain, filled in from reference TRBV5-1 and TRBJ2-5, reads KAGVTQTPRYLIKTRGQQVTLSCSPISGHRSVSWYQQTPGQGLQFLFEYFSETQRNKGNFPGRFSGRQFSNSRSEMNVSTLELGDSALYLCASSLDLRGRGETQYFGPGTRLLVL.

The chain recombines TRBV6-1 with TRBJ2-2, with 10 positions matching TRBD1. Trimming at V came to 9 bases and at J to 6 bases, leaving 4 bases not matched to a gene. The CDR3 has 13 amino acids. CDR1 MNHNS and CDR2 SASEGT come from the germline V gene. The CDR3 loop is CASDRGRPGELFF. Here the CDR3 DNA reads TGTGCCAGTGACAGGGGGCGGCCCGGGGAGCTGTTTTTT.

This clonotype was counted many times. The rearrangement uses TRBV10-2 and TRBJ2-5; D might be TRBD1 (5 bases). The CDR3 covers 16 residues. V was clipped by 0 bases and J by 7 bases, with 18 bases between them. Germline assignment: CDR1 WSHSY and CDR2 SAAADI. The chain's CDR3 is CASSESGLAGQRTQYF. The CDR3 coding sequence is TGCGCCAGCAGTGAGTCAGGGTTGGCAGGGCAACGGACCCAGTACTTC.

The sample holds many counts of this clonotype. The V gene is TRBV15, the J gene TRBJ2-1; 7 nucleotides align to TRBD2. With V trimmed by 0 bases and J by 6 bases, 11 bases remained unmatched. CDR1 and CDR2 from the germline V gene are LNHNV and YYDKDF (reference sequence). The CDR3 is 17 amino acids. In nucleotides, the CDR3 is TGTGCCACCAGCAGAGATCTTAGGATCCCGGGGGGCAATGAGCAGTTCTTC. Its translation is CATSRDLRIPGGNEQFF.

The chain joins TRBV29-1 to TRBJ2-1, with 8 bases that match TRBD2. The CDR3 length is 15 residues. J gave up 2 bases and V 8 bases, and 11 bases lay outside the gene matches. The V gene's germline CDR1 is SQVTM and CDR2 ANQGSEA. The CDR3 coding sequence is TGCAGCTCCCTATCGGGGGGGGCACCCTACAATGAGCAGTTCTTC. As protein: CSSLSGGAPYNEQFF.

This clonotype was counted a few times. The V and J genes are TRBV12-3 or TRBV12-4 and TRBJ1-1; a possible D gene is TRBD1 (5 bases). There are 15 residues in the CDR3. Deletions cut 3 bases from V and 4 bases from J, with 15 bases between. This CDR3 reads CASSFPRGPSTEAFF. CDR3 coding DNA: TGTGCCAGCAGTTTCCCCCGGGGACCGAGCACTGAAGCTTTCTTT.

This clonotype was counted many times. The gene calls are TRBV15 and TRBJ2-5, with D perhaps matching TRBD2 (5 bases). V lost 9 bases and J 3 bases, leaving 17 bases between the germline ends. There are 14 residues in the CDR3. Germline CDR1 LNHNV, CDR2 YYDKDF (reference sequence). The CDR3 DNA is TGTGCCACATCCACCCCGGGAAGAAAAGAGACCCAGTACTTC. Its protein product is CATSTPGRKETQYF. Variable domain in full (rest from reference TRBV15 and TRBJ2-5): DAMVIQNPRYQVTQFGKPVTLSCSQTLNHNVMYWYQQKSSQAPKLLFHYYDKDFNNEADTPDNFQSRRPNTSFCFLDIRSPGLGDTAMYLCATSTPGRKETQYFGPGTRLLVL.

There are many counts of this clonotype. The CDR3 protein is CASSFVRGSEKLFF. The CDR3 nucleotides are TGTGCCAGCAGTTTTGTCAGGGGAAGTGAAAAACTGTTTTTT. The chain has TRBV12-3 or TRBV12-4 and TRBJ1-4; perhaps TRBD1 as D (6 bases). This CDR3 comprises 14 residues. V shed 3 bases and J shed 7 bases, with 12 bases lying between them.

This chain joins TRBV7-2 and TRBJ2-7; D is ambiguous. Germline V gives CDR1 SGHTA, CDR2 FQGNSA. This CDR3 has 15 residues. Trimming removed 3 bases from V and 6 bases from J, with 18 bases in between. This chain's CDR3 is CASSFPRALPGEQYF. The CDR3 coding sequence is TGTGCCAGCAGCTTCCCCCGGGCCTTACCGGGCGAGCAGTACTTC.

This clonotype was recorded many times. The chain combines TRBV5-1 with TRBJ2-7, with TRBD1 matching 9 bases. The germline V gene has CDR1 SGHRS and CDR2 YFSETQ. With V trimmed by 4 bases and J by 5 bases, 7 bases remained unmatched. The CDR3 sequence is 14 residues long. This chain's CDR3 is CASSGGQGIDEQYF. Written as DNA, the CDR3 is TGCGCCAGCAGCGGAGGACAGGGGATCGACGAGCAGTACTTC.

The chain combines TRBV10-3 with TRBJ2-1, with D possibly being TRBD2 (6 bases). Per germline, CDR1 ENHRY and CDR2 SYGVKD. V was shortened by 7 bases and J by 3 bases, with 13 bases between the two germline ends. This CDR3 region has 14 residues. The CDR3 bases are TGTGCCATCAAACCGGGACTCCTCTACAATGAGCAGTTCTTC. Protein sequence: CAIKPGLLYNEQFF.

This sequence joins TRBV5-4 and TRBJ2-2, with D tentatively TRBD1 (5 bases). V was pared by 4 bases and J by 3 bases, with 7 bases between. The CDR3 totals 13 residues. Looked up from germline, CDR1 is SGHNT and CDR2 is YYREEE (reference sequence). In DNA, the CDR3 is TGTGCCAGCAGCGCCAGGGACACCGGGGAGCTGTTTTTT. This codes for CASSARDTGELFF.